The 4 T cell receptor beta chains reported below all come from one sample, sequenced in a study of cytomegalovirus exposure and HLA in healthy donors. The PCR ran on 60 Vbeta and 13 Jbeta primers. TCRdb's table, derived via immunoSEQ multiplex PCR, lists solely in-frame clones and lacks some. The sample lists about 110,000 clones, 79% seen once, with 6.2% in the top ten. Input material: PBMCs. The receptors come from a young man in good health and CMV-seropositive.

This clone came up many times. The V and J genes are TRBV4-1 and TRBJ1-1; D is unresolved. From germline, CDR1 is MGHRA and CDR2 YSYEKL. The V and J ends lost 3 bases and 1 base respectively, with 9 bases between them. This CDR3 is built from 14 residues. CDR3 in amino acids: CASSHSSGNTEAFF. The CDR3 coding sequence is TGCGCCAGCAGCCACTCCTCCGGGAACACTGAAGCTTTCTTT.

Points on this clone: A read error may produce the germline difference seen at one junction end. As DNA, the CDR3 is TGTTCCTGGAGGGAGGGGGCCGCCTACGAGCAGTACTTC. It is translated as CSWREGAAYEQYF. V gene TRBV30 combines with J gene TRBJ2-7; D might be TRBD1 or TRBD2, each matching 7 bases. Germline CDR1 and CDR2: GTSNPN and SVGIG (reference sequence). The CDR3 covers 13 residues.

The J gene is TRBJ2-2, the V gene TRBV30; a weak D match, TRBD2 (5 bases). The V gene lost 4 bases and the J gene lost 6 bases, with 9 bases spanning the gap. The CDR3 is made up of 12 amino acids. Germline V gives CDR1 GTSNPN, CDR2 SVGIG (reference sequence). The CDR3 loop reads CAWNRGPGELFF. In DNA form, the CDR3 reads TGTGCCTGGAATCGGGGTCCCGGGGAGCTGTTTTTT.

This rearrangement joins TRBV9 to TRBJ2-7, with D maybe TRBD2 (7 bases). CDR1 and CDR2 from the germline V gene are SGDLS and YYNGEE. The CDR3 is 17 residues long. The germline V and J ends were trimmed by 3 bases and 0 bases, with 19 bases remaining between them. Written as DNA, the CDR3 is TGTGCCAGCAGCGCACGAGACGGGGGGCGTAGCTCCTACGAGCAGTACTTC. It encodes CASSARDGGRSSYEQYF.